This T cell receptor beta chain was retrieved from a study of T cell responses to AZD1222 COVID-19 vaccine. The CDR3 covers 14 residues. CDR1 and CDR2 from the germline V gene are MNHNS and SASEGT. Between the trimmed V and J ends, which lost 6 bases and 1 base, there was a span of 12 bases. Assay: immunoSEQ multiplex PCR; the TCRdb copy retains only in-frame clones and omits some. The data show just under 75,000 clones, around 80% seen once. The chain combines TRBV6-1 with TRBJ2-5, with D perhaps matching TRBD2 (6 bases). The sample in question was peripheral blood, obtained 28 days after the second AZD1222 dose. This TCR was recovered from an adult who received the AZD1222 COVID-19 vaccine. CDR3 DNA sequence: TGTGCCAGCAGCCCGCATAGCGGCCAAGAGACCCAGTACTTC. Residues: CASSPHSGQETQYF.